Included here is one TCR beta chain sequence, with context. Its antigen is still unknown. Instrument used: Illumina HiSeq 2000. The TCR beta cDNA libraries were made using 5'RACE template switching, a step that added both a universal primer site and unique molecular identifiers. cDNA synthesis was primed from the TCR beta constant segment, followed by two successive PCR amplification steps. The source study handled its data this way. MIGEC was used to demultiplex reads and group the reads by UMI, and MiTCR was used to assemble and quantify clonotypes. To exclude erroneous sequences, any TCR cDNA sequence not supported by at least two reads was discarded. Downstream repertoire analysis used the tcR package, and clonotypes were matched across fractions by CDR3 nucleotide sequence plus V segment. VDJmatch was used to annotate antigen specificity against VDJdb, with one amino acid substitution in CDR3 permitted. Following reprocessing of the reads by TCRdb, the data hold one row per CDR3 protein sequence and no DNA is available. TCRdb's processing, not the authors', yielded these V and J calls. The sample has about 440,000 distinct CDR3 sequences on record. The leading ten clones occupy 7.3% of the sample.

HCMV serostatus was determined by detecting HCMV-specific IgG in serum with a commercial ELISA kit. Peripheral blood mononuclear cells were isolated from blood by Ficoll density gradient centrifugation. The sample comes from a study of T cells expressing NK-cell markers (TCRdb year 2020). For the study in its entirety: Eight donors provided sorted CD3+CD56+NKG2C+, CD3+CD56+NKG2C- and CD3+CD56-NKG2C+ T-cell subsets, whose TCR beta-chain repertoires were profiled. The study sequenced eight donors, all healthy volunteers chosen at random: three men and five women. Among the eight sequenced donors, seven were HCMV-seropositive and one was HCMV-seronegative. Sequencing of the libraries produced 2 x 150 bp reads on Illumina HiSeq 2000/2500, MiSeq or NextSeq.

The CDR3 numbers 13 residues from cysteine through phenylalanine. The entry carries no DNA sequence. Overall results and qualifications from the work: Those dominant clonotypes were again the most abundant among CD3+CD56-NKG2C+ cells in a few donors, at about 25-60.1%. Whether the expanded NKG2C-expressing T cell clones were specific for HCMV antigens remained unclear. For several donors, the dominant CD3+CD56+NKG2C+ clonotypes were among the top 10 CD8+ clonotypes and accounted for roughly 1.0-8% of CD8+ T cells.

Recombination connected TRBV12-3 or TRBV12-4 to TRBJ2-5; checking the TCRdb D call of TRBD1 is not possible without DNA. The sample consisted of blood T cells: a sorted CD56 or NKG2C T cell subset, CD4+ or CD8+ T cells, or bulk PBMC T cells (not recorded which). This receptor was identified in a woman between 18 and 70 years old in good health. The CDR3 in this case is CATRTGSQETQYF.